The 21 T cell receptor beta chains reported below all come from one sample, sequenced in a study of blood T cell repertoires in COVID-19. Generated by immunoSEQ multiplex PCR, the TCRdb table keeps only in-frame clones and is missing some. The sample yields about 46,000 clones, around 83% seen once. The sample taken for sequencing was peripheral blood. These receptors were taken from a woman aged 80 or over with acute or convalescent COVID-19.

The chain employs TRBV12-3 or TRBV12-4 and TRBJ1-2; no definite D call. CDR3 length equals 13 residues. Trimming shortened V by 6 bases and J by 8 bases, and 16 bases separated the two germline ends. CDR3: CASSPIQTRGYTF. CDR3 bases: TGTGCCAGCAGCCCAATTCAAACCCGGGGCTACACCTTC.

V gene TRBV5-1 combines with J gene TRBJ2-7; D not certain. Germline CDR1 is SGHRS and CDR2 is YFSETQ. Trimming cost V 3 bases and J 2 bases, with 3 bases left between them. This CDR3 has 11 amino acids. CDR3 DNA: TGCGCCAGCAGCTCTACCTACGAGCAGTACTTC. Translated: CASSSTYEQYF.

This clone was counted between two and nine times. The chain joins TRBV24-1 to TRBJ2-7; TRBD1 matches at 9 bases. The V gene's germline CDR1 is KGHDR and CDR2 SFDVKD. The ends lost 1 base at V and 5 bases at J; junction bases unmatched: 8. The CDR3 spans 16 residues. The CDR3: CATSDFAGQGSHEQYF. The DNA for the CDR3 is TGTGCCACCAGTGATTTCGCGGGACAGGGTAGCCACGAGCAGTACTTC.

The chain recombines TRBV5-1 with TRBJ2-7; D might be TRBD1 (6 bases). Germline loops: CDR1 SGHRS, CDR2 YFSETQ. The length of the CDR3 is 15 residues. Trimming cost V 1 base and J 3 bases, with 14 bases left between them. In DNA form, the CDR3 reads TGCGCCAGCAGCTTGAACAAACAGGGATACTACGAGCAGTACTTC. Protein product: CASSLNKQGYYEQYF.

This clone was counted between two and nine times. The chain is built from TRBV6-1 and TRBJ1-5; D may be TRBD1 (6 bases). Germline V CDR1 and CDR2: MNHNS, SASEGT. Trimming left V 2 bases short and J 4 bases short, with 12 bases between. This CDR3 has 15 amino acids. As DNA, the CDR3 is TGTGCCAGCAGTGAAAACAGGGCAGGGAATCAGCCCCAGCATTTT. It encodes CASSENRAGNQPQHF.

This chain uses TRBV3-1 (or the pseudogene TRBV3-2) with TRBJ1-1, with D perhaps matching TRBD1 (5 bases). V was shortened by 3 bases and J by 5 bases, with 16 bases between the two germline ends. The germline V gene encodes CDR1 LGHDT and CDR2 YNNKEL (reference sequence). This CDR3 is built from 15 residues. CDR3 coding DNA: TGTGCCAGCAGCCAGAGAAGGCTTGGGGGGACTGAAGCTTTCTTT. Its translation is CASSQRRLGGTEAFF.

The chain links TRBV6-5 to TRBJ1-2, with TRBD1 as a possible D gene (6 bases). V was cut by 6 bases and J by 3 bases, with 11 bases left in between. Germline-derived CDR1 and CDR2 are MNHEY and SVGAGI. There are 13 residues in the CDR3. The CDR3 loop is CASSRDMYYGYTF. In nucleotides, the CDR3 is TGTGCCAGCAGCCGGGACATGTACTATGGCTACACCTTC.

The chain has TRBV11-3 and TRBJ2-3; TRBD2 matches at 11 bases. CDR1 and CDR2 from the germline V gene are SGHNT and YENEEA. Trimming at V came to 3 bases and at J to 11 bases, leaving 4 bases not matched to a gene. This CDR3 region has 13 residues. The CDR3 here is CASSFSGGALQYF. The CDR3 DNA sequence: TGTGCCAGCAGCTTTAGCGGGGGGGCCCTGCAGTATTTT.

The chain carries TRBV11-3 and TRBJ2-7; 7 bases agree with TRBD1. Germline CDR1 and CDR2: SGHNT and YENEEA. The CDR3 has 15 amino acids. V shed 0 bases and J 2 bases; nucleotides not matched to a gene: 4. CDR3 coding DNA: TGTGCCAGCAGCTTAGATCGTGACAGGGCCTACGAGCAGTACTTC. As protein: CASSLDRDRAYEQYF.

This chain joins TRBV2 and TRBJ2-1; 8 nucleotides match TRBD1. The germline V gene encodes CDR1 SNHLY and CDR2 FYNNEI. The CDR3 spans 15 residues. V was pared by 6 bases and J by 8 bases, with 12 bases of the junction left unmatched. This CDR3 is CASRPEQGAGHEQFF. The DNA for the CDR3 is TGTGCCAGCAGGCCAGAGCAGGGGGCTGGGCATGAGCAGTTCTTC.

In its sample, this clone was seen once. This sequence joins TRBV19 and TRBJ2-1; TRBD1 matches 7 bases. The trim removed 2 bases at V and 7 bases at J, leaving 5 bases unmatched. Looked up from germline, CDR1 is LNHDA and CDR2 is SQIVND (reference sequence). CDR3 length: 14 amino acids. The chain's CDR3 is CASSIRDRVNEQFF. The DNA for the CDR3 is TGTGCCAGTAGTATAAGGGACAGAGTAAATGAGCAGTTCTTC.

The gene calls are TRBV19 and TRBJ1-5; a weak D match, TRBD1 (6 bases). The CDR3 is 13 residues long. The V gene's germline CDR1 is LNHDA and CDR2 SQIVND (reference sequence). The V end was cut by 10 bases, the J end by 6 bases, with 16 bases between. CDR3 sequence reads: CATKQGWAQPQHF. The CDR3, as DNA: TGTGCCACCAAACAGGGTTGGGCTCAGCCCCAGCATTTT.

The chain has TRBV7-9 and TRBJ2-3; a possible D gene is TRBD2 (6 bases). V was clipped by 5 bases and J by 6 bases, with 12 bases between them. The CDR3 has 13 amino acids. CDR1 and CDR2 (germline): SEHNR, FQNEAQ (reference sequence). The CDR3: CASSPWGVDTQYF. The CDR3 DNA reads as TGTGCCAGCAGCCCCTGGGGGGTGGATACGCAGTATTTT.

CDR3 in DNA: TGTGCCAGTAGTTTGGTAGCGGGGGGGCCTACAGATACGCAGTATTTT. As protein: CASSLVAGGPTDTQYF. This rearrangement joins TRBV19 to TRBJ2-3; 11 positions agree with TRBD2. V shed 5 bases and J 3 bases; nucleotides not matched to a gene: 7. Germline values: CDR1 LNHDA, CDR2 SQIVND (reference sequence). This CDR3 comprises 16 residues.

J is TRBJ1-2 and V is TRBV10-3, with D maybe TRBD1 (6 bases). V was cut by 11 bases and J by 8 bases, with 21 bases left in between. The CDR3 has 13 residues. Germline CDR1 and CDR2: ENHRY and SYGVKD. CDR3 loop: CAVGTPERGGYTF. In DNA form, the CDR3 reads TGTGCCGTCGGGACACCCGAAAGGGGGGGCTACACCTTC.

J is TRBJ1-1 and V is TRBV19; D ambiguous. CDR3 length: 15 residues. Per germline, CDR1 LNHDA and CDR2 SQIVND (reference sequence). V was cut by 3 bases and J by 0 bases, with 11 bases left in between. The DNA for the CDR3 is TGTGCCAGTAGTATTTCACCGGTTATGAACACTGAAGCTTTCTTT. Its protein is CASSISPVMNTEAFF. The full variable domain, with the rest looked up from reference TRBV19 and TRBJ1-1, is DGGITQSPKYLFRKEGQNVTLSCEQNLNHDAMYWYRQDPGQGLRLIYYSQIVNDFQKGDIAEGYSVSREKKESFPLTVTSAQKNPTAFYLCASSISPVMNTEAFFGQGTRLTVV.

V is TRBV11-2 and J is TRBJ1-2; unclear D gene. This CDR3 is 15 amino acids long. Germline V lookup: CDR1 SGHAT, CDR2 FQNNGV. V was shortened by 1 base and J by 4 bases, with 13 bases between the two germline ends. The DNA of the CDR3 is TGTGCCAGCAGCTTAGTCACCAGCGGTCTCTATGGCTACACCTTC. This gives the protein CASSLVTSGLYGYTF.

The chain employs TRBV30 and TRBJ1-4; 10 positions agree with TRBD1. Germline V gene lookup returns CDR1 GTSNPN and CDR2 SVGIG (reference sequence). V gave up 5 bases and J gave up 5 bases; unmatched junction bases: 17. CDR3 length: 18 residues. CDR3 coding DNA: TGTGCCTGGGACCCACCGGGACAGGGGCTTTCCCGAAATGAAAAACTGTTTTTT. This sequence encodes CAWDPPGQGLSRNEKLFF.

The rearrangement links TRBV18 to TRBJ1-1; TRBD1 matches 7 bases. Germline loops: CDR1 KGHSH, CDR2 LQKENI. The CDR3 contains 15 residues. After removal of 3 bases from V and 4 bases from J, the junction contained 8 bases not matched to a gene. As DNA, the CDR3 is TGTGCCAGCTCACCCGCAGGGGGTACGGGCACTGAAGCTTTCTTT. It codes for CASSPAGGTGTEAFF.

The rearrangement joins TRBV7-2 to TRBJ2-5; 9 bases map to TRBD2. Germline V lookup: CDR1 SGHTA, CDR2 FQGNSA. With 5 bases clipped from V and 5 bases from J, the junction kept 12 bases outside the gene matches. The CDR3 runs to 16 residues. CDR3 nucleotides: TGTGCCAGCAGCGGTGACGCGGGGGGGCGGATGGAGACCCAGTACTTC. Its translation: CASSGDAGGRMETQYF.

This chain connects TRBV19 to TRBJ2-7, with 9 nucleotides matching TRBD1. Germline CDR1 is LNHDA and CDR2 is SQIVND (reference sequence). Unmatched junction bases numbered 8, after V lost 5 bases and J lost 3 bases. The CDR3 is 15 amino acids. The CDR3 nucleotides are TGTGCCAGTAGTTGGACAGGGGAAAAATACTACGAGCAGTACTTC. It is translated as CASSWTGEKYYEQYF. Based on the CDR3 plus reference TRBV19 and TRBJ2-7, the full variable domain is DGGITQSPKYLFRKEGQNVTLSCEQNLNHDAMYWYRQDPGQGLRLIYYSQIVNDFQKGDIAEGYSVSREKKESFPLTVTSAQKNPTAFYLCASSWTGEKYYEQYFGPGTRLTVT.